This TCR beta chain appears in the sequencing data of a study of blood T cell repertoires in COVID-19. Study as a whole: Samples representing acute and convalescent COVID-19 were sourced from the United States, Italy and Spain. T cells, B-cell-depleted T cells, or PBMCs provided the cDNA or gDNA that served as material.

CDR1 and CDR2 from the germline V gene are LGHNA and YSLEER. J was trimmed by 8 bases and V by 4 bases; bases with no gene match: 10. The CDR3 runs to 16 residues. In the original processing: Counts of nucleated cells, estimated from reference gene primer amplification, were obtained. The data were produced by immunoSEQ multiplex PCR, yet TCRdb's version contains in-frame clones alone and is incomplete. D and trimming were read from the DNA, whereas the V and J calls and clone size are those reported in that table. The data contain 150,000 to 200,000 clones, 80% to 90% of them singletons. The V and J genes are TRBV4-3 and TRBJ2-1, with 11 positions matching TRBD2. This receptor was taken from a man between 18 and 35 years old who had recovered from COVID-19. The sequenced material came from peripheral blood. In nucleotides, the CDR3 is TGCGCCAGCAGCCTAGGACTAGCGGGCATTGTGGATGAGCAGTTCTTC. Amino acids: CASSLGLAGIVDEQFF.